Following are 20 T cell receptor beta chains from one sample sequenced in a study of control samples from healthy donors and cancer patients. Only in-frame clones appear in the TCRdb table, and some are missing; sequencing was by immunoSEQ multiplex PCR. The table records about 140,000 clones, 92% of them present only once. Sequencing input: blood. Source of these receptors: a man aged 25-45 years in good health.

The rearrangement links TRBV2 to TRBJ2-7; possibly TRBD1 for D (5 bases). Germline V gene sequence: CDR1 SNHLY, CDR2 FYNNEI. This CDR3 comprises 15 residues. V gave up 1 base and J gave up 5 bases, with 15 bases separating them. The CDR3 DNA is TGTGCCAGCAGTGAAGGGATGGGGCGCGTCAACGAGCAGTACTTC. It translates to CASSEGMGRVNEQYF.

The CDR3 region has the DNA TGTGCCAGCAGCCTCGGAGCCCCTAGGGATACGCAGTATTTT. Amino acids: CASSLGAPRDTQYF. This chain joins TRBV5-5 and TRBJ2-3, with D unresolved. This CDR3 comprises 14 residues. Trimming cost V 4 bases and J 6 bases, with 15 bases left between them. Germline CDR1 is SGHKS and CDR2 is YYEKEE (reference sequence).

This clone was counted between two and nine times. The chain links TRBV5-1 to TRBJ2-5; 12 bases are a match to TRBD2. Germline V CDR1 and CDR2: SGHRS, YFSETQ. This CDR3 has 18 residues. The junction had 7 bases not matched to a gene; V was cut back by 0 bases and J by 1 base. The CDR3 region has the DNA TGCGCCAGCAGCTTGGGGCTAGCGGGAGGGCCGGTCCAAGAGACCCAGTACTTC. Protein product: CASSLGLAGGPVQETQYF. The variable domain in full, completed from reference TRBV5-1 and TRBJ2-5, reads KAGVTQTPRYLIKTRGQQVTLSCSPISGHRSVSWYQQTPGQGLQFLFEYFSETQRNKGNFPGRFSGRQFSNSRSEMNVSTLELGDSALYLCASSLGLAGGPVQETQYFGPGTRLLVL.

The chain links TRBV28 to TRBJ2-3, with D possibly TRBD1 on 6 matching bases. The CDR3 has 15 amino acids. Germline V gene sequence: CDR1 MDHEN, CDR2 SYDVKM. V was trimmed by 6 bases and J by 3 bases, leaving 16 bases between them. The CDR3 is CASRKNRDKTDTQYF. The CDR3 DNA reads TGTGCCAGCAGAAAAAACCGGGACAAAACAGATACGCAGTATTTT.

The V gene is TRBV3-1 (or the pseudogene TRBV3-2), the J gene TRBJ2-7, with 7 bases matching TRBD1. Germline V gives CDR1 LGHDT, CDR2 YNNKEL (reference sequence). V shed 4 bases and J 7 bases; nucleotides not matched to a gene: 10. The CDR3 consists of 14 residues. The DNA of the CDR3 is TGTGCCAGCAGCCTTCGACAGGGTCTGAGTGAGCAGTACTTC. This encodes CASSLRQGLSEQYF.

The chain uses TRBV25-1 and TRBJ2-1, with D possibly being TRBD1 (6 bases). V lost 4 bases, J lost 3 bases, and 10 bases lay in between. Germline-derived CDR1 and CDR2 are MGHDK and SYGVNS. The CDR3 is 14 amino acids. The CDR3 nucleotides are TGTGCCAGCAGTGCCCAGGACAGCTACAATGAGCAGTTCTTC. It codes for CASSAQDSYNEQFF.

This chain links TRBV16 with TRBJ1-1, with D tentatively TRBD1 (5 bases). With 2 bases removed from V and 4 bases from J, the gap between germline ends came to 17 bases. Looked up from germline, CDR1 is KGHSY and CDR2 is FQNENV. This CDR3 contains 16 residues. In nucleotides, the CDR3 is TGTGCCAGCAGCCAAAGGCTCCGGGGACTGGGCACTGAAGCTTTCTTT. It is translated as CASSQRLRGLGTEAFF.

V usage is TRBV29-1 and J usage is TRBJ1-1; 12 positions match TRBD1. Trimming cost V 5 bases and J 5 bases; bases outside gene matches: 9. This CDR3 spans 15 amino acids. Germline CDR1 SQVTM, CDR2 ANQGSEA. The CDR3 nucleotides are TGCAGCGTTCCCGGGACAGGGGGCATAGCAACTGAAGCTTTCTTT. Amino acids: CSVPGTGGIATEAFF.

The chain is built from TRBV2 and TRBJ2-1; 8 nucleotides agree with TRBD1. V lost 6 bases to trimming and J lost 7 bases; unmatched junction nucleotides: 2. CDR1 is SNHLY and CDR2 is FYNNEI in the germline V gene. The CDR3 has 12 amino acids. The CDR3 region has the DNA TGTGCCAGCAGGAGGACAGGGAATGAGCAGTTCTTC. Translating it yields CASRRTGNEQFF.

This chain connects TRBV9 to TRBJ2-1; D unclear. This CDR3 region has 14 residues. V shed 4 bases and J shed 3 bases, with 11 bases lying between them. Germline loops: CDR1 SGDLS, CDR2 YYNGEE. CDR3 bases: TGTGCCAGCAGCTCCTCGACTGGCTACAATGAGCAGTTCTTC. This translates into CASSSSTGYNEQFF.

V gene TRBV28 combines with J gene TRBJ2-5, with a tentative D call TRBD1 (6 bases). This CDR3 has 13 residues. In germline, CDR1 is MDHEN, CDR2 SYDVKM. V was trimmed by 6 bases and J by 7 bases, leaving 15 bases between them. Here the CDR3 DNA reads TGTGCCAGCAGCACAGGGTTGCTTGGGACCCAGTACTTC. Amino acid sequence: CASSTGLLGTQYF.

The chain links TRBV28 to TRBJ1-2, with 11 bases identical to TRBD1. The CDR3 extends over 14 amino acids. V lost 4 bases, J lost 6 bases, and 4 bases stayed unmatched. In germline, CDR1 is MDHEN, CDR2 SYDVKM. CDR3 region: CASSSPGQGDGYTF. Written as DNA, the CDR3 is TGTGCCAGCAGTTCCCCGGGACAGGGGGATGGCTACACCTTC.

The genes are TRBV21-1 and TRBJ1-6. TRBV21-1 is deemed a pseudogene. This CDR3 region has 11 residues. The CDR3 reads CASSKVSPLHF. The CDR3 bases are TGTGCCAGCAGCAAAGTGTCACCCCTCCACTTT.

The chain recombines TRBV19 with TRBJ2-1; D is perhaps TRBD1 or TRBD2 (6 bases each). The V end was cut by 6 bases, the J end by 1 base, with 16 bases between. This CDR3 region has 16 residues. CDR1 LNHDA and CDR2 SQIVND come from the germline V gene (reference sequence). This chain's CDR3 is CASSLLGGGSYNEQFF. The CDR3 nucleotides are TGTGCCAGTAGCCTACTCGGGGGCGGGTCCTACAATGAGCAGTTCTTC.

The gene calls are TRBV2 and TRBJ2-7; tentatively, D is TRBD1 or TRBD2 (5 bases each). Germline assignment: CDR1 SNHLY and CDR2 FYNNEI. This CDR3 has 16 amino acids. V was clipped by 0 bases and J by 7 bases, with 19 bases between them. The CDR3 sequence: CASSEAPGPGGTEQYF. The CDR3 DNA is TGTGCCAGCAGTGAAGCCCCGGGACCCGGCGGCACGGAGCAGTACTTC.

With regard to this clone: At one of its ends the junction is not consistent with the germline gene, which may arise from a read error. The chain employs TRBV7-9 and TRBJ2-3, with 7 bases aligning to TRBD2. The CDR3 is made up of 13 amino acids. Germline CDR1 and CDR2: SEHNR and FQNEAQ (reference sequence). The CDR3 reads CASSIAGGDTQYF. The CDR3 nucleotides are TGTGCCAGCAGCATAGCGGGTGGGGATACGCAGTATTTT.

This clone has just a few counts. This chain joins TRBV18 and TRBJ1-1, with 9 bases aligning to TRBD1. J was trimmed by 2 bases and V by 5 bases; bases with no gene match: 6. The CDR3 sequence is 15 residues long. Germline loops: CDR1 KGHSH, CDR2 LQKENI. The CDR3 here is CASSSDRGGNTEAFF. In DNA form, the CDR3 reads TGTGCCAGCTCATCTGACAGGGGGGGTAACACTGAAGCTTTCTTT.

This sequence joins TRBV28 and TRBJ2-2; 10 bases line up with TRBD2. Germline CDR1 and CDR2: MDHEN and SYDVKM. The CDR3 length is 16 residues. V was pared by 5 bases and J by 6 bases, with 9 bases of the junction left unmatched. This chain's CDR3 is CASSPASGSVPGELFF. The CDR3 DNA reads TGTGCCAGCAGTCCGGCTAGCGGGAGTGTCCCCGGGGAGCTGTTTTTT.

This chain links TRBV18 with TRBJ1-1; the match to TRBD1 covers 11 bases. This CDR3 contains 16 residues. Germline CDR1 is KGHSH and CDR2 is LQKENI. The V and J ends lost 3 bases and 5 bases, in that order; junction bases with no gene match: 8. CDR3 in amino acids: CASSPGTGGMGTEAFF. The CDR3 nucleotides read TGTGCCAGCTCACCGGGGACAGGGGGAATGGGTACTGAAGCTTTCTTT. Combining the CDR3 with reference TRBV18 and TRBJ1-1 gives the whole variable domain NAGVMQNPRHLVRRRGQEARLRCSPMKGHSHVYWYRQLPEEGLKFMVYLQKENIIDESGMPKERFSAEFPKEGPSILRIQQVVRGDSAAYFCASSPGTGGMGTEAFFGQGTRLTVV.

The CDR3 loop reads CASSYPPPGQGPIDYNEQFF. CDR3 in DNA: TGTGCCAGCAGTTACCCCCCTCCGGGACAGGGCCCGATAGATTACAATGAGCAGTTCTTC. The gene calls are TRBV6-2 or TRBV6-3 and TRBJ2-1, with 9 bases lining up with TRBD1. The CDR3 spans 20 residues. After removal of 2 bases from V and 4 bases from J, the junction contained 18 bases not matched to a gene. CDR1 MNHEY and CDR2 SVGEGT come from the germline V gene.